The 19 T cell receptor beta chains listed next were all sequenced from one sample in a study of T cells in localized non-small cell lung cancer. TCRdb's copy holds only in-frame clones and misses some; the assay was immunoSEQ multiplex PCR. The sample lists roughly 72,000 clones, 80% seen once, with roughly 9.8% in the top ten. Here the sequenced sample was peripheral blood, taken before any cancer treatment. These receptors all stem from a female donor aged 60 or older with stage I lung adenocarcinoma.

CDR3 sequence: CASSVGQGINQPQHF. As DNA, the CDR3 is TGTGCCAGCAGCGTGGGACAGGGGATCAATCAGCCCCAGCATTTT. The rearrangement uses TRBV9 and TRBJ1-5; 10 bases fit TRBD1. CDR1 and CDR2 (germline): SGDLS, YYNGEE. The CDR3 is 15 amino acids. The junction had 2 bases not matched to a gene; V was cut back by 2 bases and J by 3 bases. Variable domain in full (rest from reference TRBV9 and TRBJ1-5): DSGVTQTPKHLITATGQRVTLRCSPRSGDLSVYWYQQSLDQGLQFLIQYYNGEERAKGNILERFSAQQFPDLHSELNLSSLELGDSALYFCASSVGQGINQPQHFGDGTRLSIL.

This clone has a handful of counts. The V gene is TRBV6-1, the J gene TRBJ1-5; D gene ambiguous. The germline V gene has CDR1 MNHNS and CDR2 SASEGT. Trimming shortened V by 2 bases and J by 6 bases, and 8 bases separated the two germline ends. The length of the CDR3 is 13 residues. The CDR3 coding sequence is TGTGCCAGCAGTGAATGGGGAGGTCAGCCCCAGCATTTT. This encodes CASSEWGGQPQHF.

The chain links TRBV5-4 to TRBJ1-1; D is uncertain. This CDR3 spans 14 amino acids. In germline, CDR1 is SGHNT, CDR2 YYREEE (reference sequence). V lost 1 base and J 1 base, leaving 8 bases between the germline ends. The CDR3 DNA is TGTGCCAGCAGCTTGAGGGCAGCGAACACTGAAGCTTTCTTT. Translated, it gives CASSLRAANTEAFF.

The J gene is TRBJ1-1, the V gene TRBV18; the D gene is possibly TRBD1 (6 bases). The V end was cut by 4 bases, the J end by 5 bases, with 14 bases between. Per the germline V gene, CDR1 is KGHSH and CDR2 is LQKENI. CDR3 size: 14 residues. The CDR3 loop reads CASSQQGTETEAFF. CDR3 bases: TGTGCCAGCTCACAACAGGGCACGGAGACTGAAGCTTTCTTT. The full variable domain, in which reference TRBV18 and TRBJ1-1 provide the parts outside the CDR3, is NAGVMQNPRHLVRRRGQEARLRCSPMKGHSHVYWYRQLPEEGLKFMVYLQKENIIDESGMPKERFSAEFPKEGPSILRIQQVVRGDSAAYFCASSQQGTETEAFFGQGTRLTVV.

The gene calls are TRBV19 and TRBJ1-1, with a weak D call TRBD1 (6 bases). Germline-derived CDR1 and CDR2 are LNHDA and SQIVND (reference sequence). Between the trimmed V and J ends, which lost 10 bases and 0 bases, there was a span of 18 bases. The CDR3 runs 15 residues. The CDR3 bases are TGTGCCACTTCTTCCCGGACAGCATTGAACACTGAAGCTTTCTTT. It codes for CATSSRTALNTEAFF.

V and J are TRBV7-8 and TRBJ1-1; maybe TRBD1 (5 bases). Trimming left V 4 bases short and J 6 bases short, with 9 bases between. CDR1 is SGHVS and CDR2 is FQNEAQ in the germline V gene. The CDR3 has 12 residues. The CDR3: CASSYGASEAFF. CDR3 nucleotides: TGTGCCAGCAGCTACGGGGCCTCTGAAGCTTTCTTT.

The CDR3 DNA follows: TGTGCCAGCAGCTCTCCAGGCGTAGCCAAAAACATTCAGTACTTC. Translated: CASSSPGVAKNIQYF. V usage is TRBV7-2 and J usage is TRBJ2-4; D gene uncertain. The germline gives CDR1 SGHTA, CDR2 FQGNSA. V was shortened by 4 bases and J by 0 bases, with 10 bases between the two germline ends. The CDR3 is made up of 15 amino acids.

The CDR3 DNA follows: TGTGCCTGGAGTGTACTGCCACCCGGGGCAACTAATGAAAAACTGTTTTTT. The encoded protein is CAWSVLPPGATNEKLFF. This rearrangement joins TRBV30 to TRBJ1-4; D is uncertain. Trimming cost V 0 bases and J 0 bases, with 14 bases left between them. CDR3 length equals 17 residues. Germline CDR1 GTSNPN, CDR2 SVGIG (reference sequence). Combining the CDR3 with reference TRBV30 and TRBJ1-4 gives the whole variable domain SQTIHQWPATLVQPVGSPLSLECTVEGTSNPNLYWYRQAAGRGLQLLFYSVGIGQISSEVPQNLSASRPQDRQFILSSKKLLLSDSGFYLCAWSVLPPGATNEKLFFGSGTQLSVL.

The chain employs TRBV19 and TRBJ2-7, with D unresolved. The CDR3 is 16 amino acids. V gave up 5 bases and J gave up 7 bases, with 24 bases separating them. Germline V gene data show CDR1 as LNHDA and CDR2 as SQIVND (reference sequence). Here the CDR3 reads CASSLQPPTAHGEQYF. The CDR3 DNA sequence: TGTGCCAGTAGTCTTCAACCTCCGACGGCCCACGGTGAGCAGTACTTC.

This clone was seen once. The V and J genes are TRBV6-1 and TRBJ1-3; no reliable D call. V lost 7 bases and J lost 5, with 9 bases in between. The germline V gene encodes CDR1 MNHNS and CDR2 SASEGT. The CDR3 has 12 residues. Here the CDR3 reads CASTVRRNTIYF. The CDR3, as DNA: TGTGCCAGCACCGTCAGGAGAAACACCATATATTTT.

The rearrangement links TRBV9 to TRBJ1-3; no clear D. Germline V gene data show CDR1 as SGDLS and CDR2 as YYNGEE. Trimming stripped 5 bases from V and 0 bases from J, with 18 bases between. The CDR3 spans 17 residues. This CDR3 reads CASSLYPDTGSGNTIYF. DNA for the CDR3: TGTGCCAGCAGTTTGTATCCAGACACCGGCTCTGGAAACACCATATATTTT.

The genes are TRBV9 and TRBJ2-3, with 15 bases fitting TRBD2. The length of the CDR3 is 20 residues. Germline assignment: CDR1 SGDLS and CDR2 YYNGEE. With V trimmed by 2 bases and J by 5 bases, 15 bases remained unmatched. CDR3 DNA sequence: TGTGCCAGCAGCGTGAGAGGGACTAGCGGGGGGCGAGCGGGGATAGATACGCAGTATTTT. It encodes CASSVRGTSGGRAGIDTQYF.

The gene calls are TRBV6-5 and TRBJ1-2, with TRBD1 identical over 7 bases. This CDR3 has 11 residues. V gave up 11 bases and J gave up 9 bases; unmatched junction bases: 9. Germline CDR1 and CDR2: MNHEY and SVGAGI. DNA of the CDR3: TGTGCCGCCTCAGGGGGGGGGAGCTACACCTTC. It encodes CAASGGGSYTF.

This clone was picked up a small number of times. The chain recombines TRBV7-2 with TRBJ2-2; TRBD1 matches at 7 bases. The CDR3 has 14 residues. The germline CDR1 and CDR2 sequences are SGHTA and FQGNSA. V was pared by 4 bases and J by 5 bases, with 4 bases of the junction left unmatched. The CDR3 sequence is CASSWRQGTGELFF. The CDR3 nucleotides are TGTGCCAGCAGCTGGAGACAGGGAACCGGGGAGCTGTTTTTT.

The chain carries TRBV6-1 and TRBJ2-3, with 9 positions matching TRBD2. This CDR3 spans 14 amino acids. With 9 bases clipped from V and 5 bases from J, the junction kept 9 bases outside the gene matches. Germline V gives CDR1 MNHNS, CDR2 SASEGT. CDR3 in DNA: TGTGCCAGTTCCGGGACTAGCAGGAGAGATACGCAGTATTTT. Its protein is CASSGTSRRDTQYF.

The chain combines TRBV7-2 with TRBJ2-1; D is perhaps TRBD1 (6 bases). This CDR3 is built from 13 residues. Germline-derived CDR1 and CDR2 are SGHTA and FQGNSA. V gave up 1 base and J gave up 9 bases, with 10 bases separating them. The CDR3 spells CASSLEVQGEQFF. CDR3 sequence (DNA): TGTGCCAGCAGCTTAGAGGTACAGGGTGAGCAGTTCTTC.

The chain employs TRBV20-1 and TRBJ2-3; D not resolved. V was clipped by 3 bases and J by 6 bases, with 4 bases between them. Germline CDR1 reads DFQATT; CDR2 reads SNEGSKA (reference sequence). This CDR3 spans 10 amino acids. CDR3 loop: CSASRDTQYF. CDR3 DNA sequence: TGCAGTGCTAGCAGGGATACGCAGTATTTT.

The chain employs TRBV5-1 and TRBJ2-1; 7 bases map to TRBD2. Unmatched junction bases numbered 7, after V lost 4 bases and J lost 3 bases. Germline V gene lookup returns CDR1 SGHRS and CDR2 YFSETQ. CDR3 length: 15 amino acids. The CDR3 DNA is TGCGCCAGCAGCGGATGGGCTAGCGGCTACAATGAGCAGTTCTTC. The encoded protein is CASSGWASGYNEQFF.

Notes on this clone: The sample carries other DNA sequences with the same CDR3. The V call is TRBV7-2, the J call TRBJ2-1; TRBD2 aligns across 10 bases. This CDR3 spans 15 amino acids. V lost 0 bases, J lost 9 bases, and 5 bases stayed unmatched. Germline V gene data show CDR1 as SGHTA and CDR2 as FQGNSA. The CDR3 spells CASSLASGGAGEQFF. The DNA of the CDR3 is TGTGCCAGCAGCTTAGCCAGCGGGGGGGCCGGTGAGCAGTTCTTC. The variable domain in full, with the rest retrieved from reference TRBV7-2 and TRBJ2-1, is GAGVSQSPSNKVTEKGKDVELRCDPISGHTALYWYRQSLGQGLEFLIYFQGNSAPDKSGLPSDRFSAERTGGSVSTLTIQRTQQEDSAVYLCASSLASGGAGEQFFGPGTRLTVL.